The clone carrying this T cell receptor beta chain has more than one count but fewer than ten. This record belongs to a study of Tregs in tolerant kidney transplant recipients. TCRdb's table, derived via immunoSEQ multiplex PCR, lists solely in-frame clones and lacks some. Of hundreds of thousands of clones listed, approximately 84% are singletons. The germline V gene has CDR1 KGHSH and CDR2 LQKENI. V was pared by 3 bases and J by 3 bases, with 12 bases between. This CDR3 comprises 14 residues. The chain couples TRBV18 to TRBJ2-7; D is unresolved. This TCR came from a human donor in good health. The sequenced sample was CD4+ T cells from blood. Written as DNA, the CDR3 is TGTGCCAGCTCACCCGCACAATCCGACTACGAGCAGTACTTC. It is translated as CASSPAQSDYEQYF.